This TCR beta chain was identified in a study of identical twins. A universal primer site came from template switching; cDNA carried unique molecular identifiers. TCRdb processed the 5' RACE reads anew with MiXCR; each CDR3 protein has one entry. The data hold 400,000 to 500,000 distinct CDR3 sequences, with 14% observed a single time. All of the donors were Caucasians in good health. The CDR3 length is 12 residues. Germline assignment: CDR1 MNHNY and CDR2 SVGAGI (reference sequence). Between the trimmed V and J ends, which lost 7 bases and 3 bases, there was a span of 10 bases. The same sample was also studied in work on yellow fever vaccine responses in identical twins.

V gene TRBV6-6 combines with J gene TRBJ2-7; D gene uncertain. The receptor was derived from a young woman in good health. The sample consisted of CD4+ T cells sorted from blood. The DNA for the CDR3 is TGTGCCAGCAAGTTTGGAGACTACGAGCAGTACTTC. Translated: CASKFGDYEQYF.